The table lists the clone carrying this TCR beta chain with a few counts. What it binds is not known. This specimen comes from a study of CD8+ T cells in alopecia areata. On the study more broadly: Each of the treated patients was given oral tofacitinib, 5 to 10 mg twice daily, for moderate-to-severe alopecia areata. Study results and caveats: Expanded CD8+ clones among the top 100, as well as scalp clonality, were significantly decreased by tofacitinib. Amid tofacitinib therapy, many expanded lesional clones stayed present in scalp and blood.

The treatment was: oral pan-JAK inhibitor, 5-10 mg twice daily. The authors sorted CD4+ and CD8+ T cells from PBMCs. CDR1 and CDR2 from the germline V gene are SGHTA and FQGNSA. This CDR3 comprises 17 residues. V lost 0 bases and J 4 bases, leaving 18 bases between the germline ends. cDNA prepared by RNA extraction and subsequent reverse transcription served as the template for sequencing. Sequenced by immunoSEQ multiplex PCR; TCRdb stores in-frame clones only, minus some. The data contain 200,000 to 250,000 clones, approximately 65% of them singletons. This chain uses TRBV7-2 with TRBJ1-1; no clear D gene. The sequences come from CD4+ T cells sorted from blood, collected at week 44, from a patient treated with tofacitinib. This TCR was recovered from a human donor with alopecia areata. The CDR3 region has the DNA TGTGCCAGCAGCTTAGCATTAATCGGCAGACCTTCCACTGAAGCTTTCTTT. This encodes CASSLALIGRPSTEAFF. Based on the CDR3 plus reference TRBV7-2 and TRBJ1-1, the full variable domain is GAGVSQSPSNKVTEKGKDVELRCDPISGHTALYWYRQSLGQGLEFLIYFQGNSAPDKSGLPSDRFSAERTGGSVSTLTIQRTQQEDSAVYLCASSLALIGRPSTEAFFGQGTRLTVV.